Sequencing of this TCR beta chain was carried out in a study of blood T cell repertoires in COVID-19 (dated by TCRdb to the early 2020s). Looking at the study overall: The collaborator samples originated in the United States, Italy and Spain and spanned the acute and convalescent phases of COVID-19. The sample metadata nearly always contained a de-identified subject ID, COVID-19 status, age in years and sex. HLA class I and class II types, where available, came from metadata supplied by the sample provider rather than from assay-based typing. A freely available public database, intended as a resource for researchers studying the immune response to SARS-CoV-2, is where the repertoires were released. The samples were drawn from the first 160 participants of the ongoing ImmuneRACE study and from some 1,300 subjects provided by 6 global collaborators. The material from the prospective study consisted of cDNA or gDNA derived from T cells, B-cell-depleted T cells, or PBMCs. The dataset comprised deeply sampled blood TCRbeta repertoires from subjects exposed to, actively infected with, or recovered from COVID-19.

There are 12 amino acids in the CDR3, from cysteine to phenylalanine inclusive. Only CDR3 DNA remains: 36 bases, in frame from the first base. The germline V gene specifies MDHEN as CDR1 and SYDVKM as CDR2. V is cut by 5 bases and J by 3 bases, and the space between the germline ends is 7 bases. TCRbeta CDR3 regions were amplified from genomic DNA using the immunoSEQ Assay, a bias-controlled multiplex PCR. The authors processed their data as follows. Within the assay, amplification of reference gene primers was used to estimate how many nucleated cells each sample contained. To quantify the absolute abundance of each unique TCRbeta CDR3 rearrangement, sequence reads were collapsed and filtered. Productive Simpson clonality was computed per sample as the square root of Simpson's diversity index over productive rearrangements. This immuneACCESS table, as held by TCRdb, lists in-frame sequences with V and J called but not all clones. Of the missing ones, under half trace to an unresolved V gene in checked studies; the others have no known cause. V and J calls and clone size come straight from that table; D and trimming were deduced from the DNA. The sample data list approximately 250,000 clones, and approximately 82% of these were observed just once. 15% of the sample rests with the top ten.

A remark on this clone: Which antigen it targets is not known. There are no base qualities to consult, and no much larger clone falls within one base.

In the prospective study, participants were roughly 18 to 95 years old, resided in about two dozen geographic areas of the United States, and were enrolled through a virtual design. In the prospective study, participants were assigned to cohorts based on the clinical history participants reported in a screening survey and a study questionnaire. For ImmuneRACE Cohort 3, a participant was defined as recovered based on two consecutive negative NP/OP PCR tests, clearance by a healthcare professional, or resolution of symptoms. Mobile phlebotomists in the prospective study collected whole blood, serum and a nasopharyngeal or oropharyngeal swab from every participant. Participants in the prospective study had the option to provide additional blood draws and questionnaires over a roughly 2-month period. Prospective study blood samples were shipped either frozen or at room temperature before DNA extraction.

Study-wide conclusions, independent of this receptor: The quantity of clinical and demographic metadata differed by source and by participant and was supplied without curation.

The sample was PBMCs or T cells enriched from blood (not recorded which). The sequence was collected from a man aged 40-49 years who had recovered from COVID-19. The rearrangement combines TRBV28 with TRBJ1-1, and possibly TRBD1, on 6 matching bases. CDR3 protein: CASSRQDTEAFF. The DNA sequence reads TGTGCCAGCAGTCGACAGGACACTGAAGCTTTCTTT.